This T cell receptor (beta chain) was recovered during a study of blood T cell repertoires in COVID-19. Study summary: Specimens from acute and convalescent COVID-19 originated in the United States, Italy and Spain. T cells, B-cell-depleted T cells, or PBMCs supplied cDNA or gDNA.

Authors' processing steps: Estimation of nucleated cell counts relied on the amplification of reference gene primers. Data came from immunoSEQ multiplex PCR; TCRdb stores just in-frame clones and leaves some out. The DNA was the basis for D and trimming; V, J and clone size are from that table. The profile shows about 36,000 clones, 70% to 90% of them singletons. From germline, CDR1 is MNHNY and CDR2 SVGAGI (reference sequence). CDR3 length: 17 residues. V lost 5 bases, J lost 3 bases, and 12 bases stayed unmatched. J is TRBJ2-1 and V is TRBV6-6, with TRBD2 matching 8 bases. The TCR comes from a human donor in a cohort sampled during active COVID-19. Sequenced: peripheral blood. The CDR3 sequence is CASSQTSAGGLYNEQFF. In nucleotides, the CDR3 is TGTGCCAGCAGTCAAACCTCCGCGGGGGGACTCTACAATGAGCAGTTCTTC.